The TCR beta chain described here comes from a study of cytomegalovirus exposure and HLA in healthy donors. Findings of the study overall: It is likely that the observed cluster of highly shared sequence variants was a sequencing artifact. Later genetic work tied a missense DCLRE1C variant to beta-chain V and J trimming. A later analysis found TCR association rates differed by HLA locus, highest for DRB1 and lowest for HLA-C. Association of roughly 18,000 TCR beta sequences with HLA alleles was found at 0.05 false discovery rate in a later analysis.

There are 15 residues in the CDR3. Trimming pared 3 bases from V and 0 bases from J, leaving 12 bases between. Germline V gene data show CDR1 as SGHNT and CDR2 as YYREEE (reference sequence). As to this clone: Its target is unknown.

Amplification used 60 Vbeta primers and 13 Jbeta primers. Profiled with immunoSEQ multiplex PCR; TCRdb holds only in-frame clones, not every one. The sample includes 200,000 or so clones, approximately 84% of them seen just once. The TCR was taken from a boy aged 5 to 17 in good health and CMV-seronegative. The chain joins TRBV5-4 to TRBJ1-2, with a tentative D call TRBD1 (6 bases). The source material was PBMCs. The CDR3 sequence: CASSSPRDTNYGYTF. DNA for the CDR3: TGTGCCAGCAGCTCGCCTCGGGACACTAACTATGGCTACACCTTC.